The sequence of this T cell receptor beta chain was determined in a study of shared clonotypes between healthy human individuals. Study conclusions and caveats: A handful of donors showed sharing of approximately 4.7% of naive CD4 clonotypes.

This clone has at least ten counts. No antigen is known for it. Profiled with immunoSEQ multiplex PCR; TCRdb holds only in-frame clones, not every one. This sample has 600,000 to 750,000 clones, with more than 70% found just once. Per the germline V gene, CDR1 is LGHNA and CDR2 is YNFKEQ. The CDR3 extends over 13 amino acids. V was pared by 5 bases and J by 4 bases, with 11 bases between. Sequencing was carried out using memory CD4+ T cells sorted from blood. Indicated subset: CD45RA-negative fraction. This sequence joins TRBV4-2 and TRBJ2-5, with D possibly TRBD2 on 6 matching bases. This sequence originates from a young woman in good health. The DNA of the CDR3 is TGTGCCAGCAGCTACCGGGAGAGAGAGACCCAGTACTTC. Its protein is CASSYRERETQYF.